Included here is one T cell receptor beta chain sequence, with context. The antigen it binds to is not known. No base quality information exists; no much larger clone differs at one position. The cohort was made up of 500 to 850 healthy bone marrow donors. Cohort members were all nominally healthy when sampled, although unrecorded immune exposures were likely present. The donor was CMV seronegative and was included in the group of 352 seronegative cohort members. Every donor gave a peripheral blood sample, and the peripheral blood mononuclear cells from that sample were used for TCR beta sequencing. Genomic DNA was extracted from the blood cell samples with the Qiagen DNeasy Blood Extraction Kit. Library creation used the immunoSEQ multiplex PCR assay. For the multiplex PCR, a mixture combining 60 forward primers for TCR Vbeta segments and 13 reverse primers for TCR Jbeta segments was used. The CDR3 region of rearranged TCR beta genes was amplified from genomic DNA by a multiplex PCR assay. The Illumina HiSeq System was used to sequence the amplified TCR beta libraries as 87-base-pair reads. The paper's data handling went like this. In a later analysis, tens of millions of unique TCR beta chains were counted across the roughly 610 repertoires, and approximately 11 million of these chains were shared by at least two donors. Raw reads were error-corrected and collapsed into unique sequences with a nearest-neighbor algorithm that merged closely related sequences to remove PCR and sequencing errors. CDR3 sequences were aligned to IMGT reference sequences to assign V, D and J gene segments. For a sequence to be retained, a match of at least six nucleotides was required to both a V gene segment and a J gene segment. A rearrangement was called productive if the CDR3 had no stop codons and remained in frame with V and J, and every other rearrangement was called non-productive. CDR3 was defined according to IMGT convention as the region running from the second conserved V-encoded cysteine to the conserved J-encoded phenylalanine. The earlier analysis of some 600 of the donors excluded sequences that lacked an unambiguous match to a single V gene segment. An earlier analysis of 500 to 700 of the donors classified V segments as functional when productive rearrangements were above 56.7% and as segregating when the standard deviation between donors was above 5%. A statistical classification framework was developed to diagnose cytomegalovirus status using the catalog of TCR beta chain sequences. In a later analysis, V and J genes were assigned by comparing TCR nucleotide sequences against IMGT/GENE-DB human TR gene sequences. The TCRdist pipeline was used in a later analysis to assign CDR3 sequences and most-parsimonious VDJ recombination scenarios. In a later analysis, every TCR beta chain was defined by the combination of its CDR3 amino acid sequence and its V-gene family, and reads without a unique V-gene family were dropped. In a later analysis, approximately 640 highly shared, low-generation-probability nucleotide sequences were removed to address suspected cross-contamination and a sequencing artifact. In a later analysis, a clonal expansion index was calculated for each public chain from normalized within-repertoire ranks of inferred template counts. In a later analysis, generation probabilities were computed using a VDJ recombination model fitted to out-of-frame rearrangements, and the results were checked against IGoR. Hypergeometric tests were used in a later analysis to score TCR-TCR, TCR-HLA and TCR-CMV co-occurrence, with a repertoire-size bias correction applied to the TCR pairs. To estimate false discovery rates, a later analysis permuted the HLA or CMV assignments 20 times. In a later analysis, co-occurring TCRs were grouped using DBSCAN, and TCRdist sequence similarity was added for clustering within HLA-allele-positive subsets. Repertoires with fewer than 30,000 or more than 120,000 public chains, plus five repertoires with anomalous nucleotide sharing, were excluded from co-occurrence clustering. As stored in TCRdb, this immuneACCESS dataset retains in-frame rearrangements with V and J assigned. A fraction of the clones does not appear; measured against another copy, unresolved V genes explain less than half of the discrepancy, and the remainder lacks a known reason. Clone size and the V and J calls come from that table; the DNA yielded D and trimming. This sample is represented by around 150,000 clones; approximately 80% of them were singletons. The ten largest clonotypes hold approximately 15% of the sample.

These data originate in a study of cytomegalovirus exposure and HLA in healthy donors (dated by TCRdb to 2015 to 2018). Some background on the complete study: According to an earlier analysis of several hundred of the donors, some 180 million T cells yielded roughly 100 million unique TCR beta sequences and approximately 300 Gb of sequence data. Rather than drawing on any new phenotypic data, the later analysis identified candidate immune exposures from TCR beta sequences and the way those sequences occurred across donors. All discovery cohort repertoires had been generated on a single sequencing platform. Besides the first cohort of around 670 subjects, a separate validation cohort made up of some 110 different subjects was used. The study was designed to test whether signatures of past pathogen exposure could be identified by cataloging public T cell receptors. Typing coverage differed by locus: A, B, C, DRB1 and DQB1 were typed in about 629-630 donors, DQA1 in about 560, DPA1 in roughly 590, and DPB1 in just under 490. Class I and class II HLA loci were covered by the typing at four-digit resolution. Because of strong linkage in the cohort, five DR-DQ haplotypes were treated as single units for association and clustering. Among the approximately 400 genotyped donors, about 85% belonged to the genetic ancestry cluster associated with self-reported Caucasian donors. In an earlier analysis of roughly 540 of the donors, high-throughput TCR beta sequencing was used to judge whether each TCR beta V gene segment behaved as functional or pseudogenic. Using immunosequencing, the study profiled T cell repertoires from fewer than 850 subjects and related those repertoires to cytomegalovirus serostatus. Across 398 genotyped donors of the cohort, an average of roughly 200,000 unique TCR beta nucleotide sequences per donor were sequenced, and roughly 17% of those sequences were non-productive. Alongside the repertoire data, information on donor age, sex, ethnicity and CMV serostatus was compiled. Approximately 300 gigabases of sequencing data and around 87 million unique TCR sequences were included in an early release covering about 700 HLA-typed donors. A later analysis re-analyzed previously published TCR beta repertoires from roughly 600 donors and added high-resolution HLA genotyping to study TCR occurrence patterns. The study combined high-throughput TCR immunosequencing, statistical association of individual TCRs with disease status, and machine learning to predict cytomegalovirus infection status. In a later genetic analysis, genome-wide SNP genotypes for about three fifths of the roughly 670 donors were used, and that subset was treated as a discovery cohort. Points the paper makes about the study in general: A later analysis found that most CMV-associated TCR beta chains appeared HLA-restricted, with HLA associations seemingly driven largely by CMV exposure. In vitro tests confirmed that a few of the cytomegalovirus-associated TCR beta chains recognize cytomegalovirus antigens. Immune exposure information for the cohort was limited to CMV serostatus. In a later genetic analysis, a missense DCLRE1C variant was associated with V-gene and J-gene trimming of TCR beta chains, and the association was replicated in an independent cohort. While some public TCRs were present in many individuals, most TCR sequences turned up only very rarely across donors. Roughly 15 rarely observed V segments, including chromosome 9 orphons, were excluded from the earlier analysis of about 500 of the donors because counts were too low. A further reported finding was that TCR beta sequences accurately predicted the HLA-A and HLA-B alleles for most subjects in the first cohort. Specific HLA alleles were associated with around 18,000 TCR beta sequences at a false discovery rate of 0.05 in a later analysis. Because some donors lacked HLA typing at each locus, the association tests relied only on the typed subset. This cohort had only TCR beta chains sequenced, and the lack of alpha or paired-chain data limited which features could be detected. According to a later analysis, parvovirus B19, influenza, CMV and Epstein-Barr virus appeared linked to several top co-occurrence clusters. Correlated functional status among segregating V segments might reflect linkage disequilibrium, but an unknown experimental factor could not be ruled out. The sequencing pipeline was judged likely to have produced a cluster of highly shared sequence variants as a technical artifact. The authors suggested that the approach could potentially be extended to other disease states and immunological phenotypes. A later analysis found that TCR association rates varied across HLA loci, with DRB1 alleles showing the most associated TCRs and HLA-C alleles the fewest. Broadly in line with IMGT annotations, most TCR beta V segments showed up in productive rearrangements about 90% or about 30% of the time in an earlier analysis of several hundred of the donors. Compared with the roughly 700-donor mean, donors in an Asian-associated ancestry cluster had fewer N-insertions in productive TCRs, according to a later genetic analysis. The presence/absence analyses assumed that sequencing depth was roughly uniform across donors, and that assumption may not be true. Assigning TCR associations to individual alleles was difficult when HLA alleles, especially DR and DQ, strongly co-occurred. The study listed approximately 150 TCR beta chains as associated with cytomegalovirus. Cytomegalovirus status was reported to be diagnosed by the classifier with high specificity and sensitivity in both the original and validation cohorts. Compared with equally common non-associated chains, HLA-associated TCR beta chains in a later analysis were more clonally expanded and had lower generation probabilities.

The source material was PBMCs. The origin of this receptor is a middle-aged woman in good health and CMV-seronegative.

The CDR3 region has the sequence CAWARTGYEQYF. The DNA reads TGTGCCTGGGCCCGCACAGGCTACGAGCAGTACTTC. This chain joins TRBV30 to TRBJ2-7; TRBD1 is possibly the D segment (5 matching bases). V lost 5 bases and J lost 3 bases; the stretch between them is 11 bases long. The CDR3 measures 12 amino acids from cysteine to phenylalanine. The entry retains the CDR3 DNA only, 36 bases that are in frame from base 1. Per the germline V gene (reference sequence), GTSNPN is the CDR1 and SVGIG is the CDR2.